The 13 T cell receptor beta chains given below trace back to one sample, sequenced in a study of early T cells in non-severe SARS-CoV-2 infection. Each CDR3 protein gets one entry after TCRdb re-called the 5' RACE reads with MiXCR. The profile shows tens of thousands of distinct CDR3 sequences, 5.5% to 6.5% of them singletons. The specimen was whole blood. These receptors were taken from an adult who was a healthcare worker with PCR-confirmed SARS-CoV-2 infection or an uninfected control (not recorded which).

This clonotype was recorded many times. The chain carries TRBV5-3 and TRBJ2-3; TRBD2 might be the D (5 bases). TRBV5-3 is an ORF, and what it does is uncertain. Trimming took off 0 bases at V and 0 bases at J, with 8 bases between the two ends. This CDR3 region has 15 residues. The CDR3 here is CARSLVPGSTDTQYF. As DNA, the CDR3 is TGTGCCAGAAGCTTGGTTCCGGGGAGCACAGATACGCAGTATTTT.

J is TRBJ2-3 and V is TRBV7-6; 13 bases map to TRBD2. The CDR3 is 16 residues long. Trimming cost V 4 bases and J 4 bases; bases outside gene matches: 5. CDR1 SGHVS and CDR2 FNYEAQ come from the germline V gene. Here the CDR3 DNA reads TGTGCCAGCAGCTCCTGGACTAGCGGGAGCGCAGATACGCAGTATTTT. Translating it yields CASSSWTSGSADTQYF.

There are a few counts of this clonotype. The gene calls are TRBV29-1 and TRBJ2-5; D might be TRBD2 (6 bases). CDR3 length equals 13 residues. V gave up 2 bases and J gave up 5 bases, with 12 bases separating them. Per the germline V gene, CDR1 is SQVTM and CDR2 is ANQGSEA. The CDR3 DNA sequence: TGCAGCGTTGAATTGACGGCGGGGGAGACCCAGTACTTC. Encoded protein: CSVELTAGETQYF.

This clonotype was counted between two and nine times. Relative to the germline gene, one junction end is altered; a read error may explain this. This sequence joins TRBV6-2 or TRBV6-3 and TRBJ1-1; TRBD1 agrees at 7 bases. The CDR3 is 18 residues long. Germline values: CDR1 MNHEY, CDR2 SVGEGT. CDR3 nucleotide sequence: TGTGCCAGCAGCTACTCATTCACATCGGGACAGCTGAACACTGAAGCTTTCTTT. Encoded protein: CASSYSFTSGQLNTEAFF.

This clonotype was recorded many times. The J gene is TRBJ1-3, the V gene TRBV7-6, with D possibly being TRBD1 (5 bases). Trimming cost V 5 bases and J 1 base, with 15 bases left between them. The CDR3 length is 16 residues. Per germline, CDR1 SGHVS and CDR2 FNYEAQ. The CDR3 region is CASSALGVSSGNTIYF. In nucleotides, the CDR3 is TGTGCCAGCAGCGCCCTAGGGGTTTCGTCTGGAAACACCATATATTTT.

In its sample, this clonotype was seen once. This could be a read error, since a much larger clone is one nucleotide away. This rearrangement joins TRBV12-3 or TRBV12-4 to TRBJ2-3; 7 bases match TRBD2. Trimming took 6 bases from V and 5 from J; bases not matched to a gene: 11. The CDR3 extends over 15 amino acids. In DNA, the CDR3 is TGTGCCAGCAGACCTAGAGCGGGGATTATAGATACGCAGTATTTT. It specifies CASRPRAGIIDTQYF.

At least ten counts were recorded for this clonotype. The V call is TRBV3-2, the J call TRBJ2-7. TRBV3-2 counts as a pseudogene. The CDR3 has 17 residues. The CDR3: CASSQDVVSRLSYEQYF. Here the CDR3 DNA reads TGTGCCAGCAGCCAAGATGTGGTAAGCAGACTTTCCTACGAGCAGTACTTC.

This chain joins TRBV4-1 and TRBJ1-1; D might be TRBD1 (6 bases). Germline V gives CDR1 MGHRA, CDR2 YSYEKL. The CDR3 loop spans 14 amino acids. Trimming left V 4 bases short and J 1 base short, with 10 bases between. The CDR3 region has the DNA TGCGCCAGCAGCCCCGTACAGGGGAACACTGAAGCTTTCTTT. Its translation: CASSPVQGNTEAFF.

This clonotype was found many times. The chain employs TRBV7-8 and TRBJ2-4; perhaps D is TRBD1 or TRBD2 (5 bases each). V dropped 5 bases and J dropped 3 bases, with 14 bases sitting between them. The length of the CDR3 is 15 residues. Germline V gene lookup returns CDR1 SGHVS and CDR2 FQNEAQ. The CDR3 nucleotides read TGTGCCAGCAGCCCTTACCGGGACCTCAAAAACATTCAGTACTTC. Translating gives CASSPYRDLKNIQYF.

This clonotype was counted ten times or more. V usage is TRBV7-7 and J usage is TRBJ2-1; 7 bases line up with TRBD2. Germline V CDR1 and CDR2: SSHAT, FNYEAQ (reference sequence). Trimming removed 2 bases from V and 15 bases from J; junction bases left unmatched: 13. The CDR3 is 14 residues long. The CDR3 nucleotides are TGTGCCAGCAGCTTAAGGGTTGGCGGGAGACCAGGGTTCTTC. Its protein product is CASSLRVGGRPGFF.

The chain uses TRBV29-1 and TRBJ2-3, with unresolved D. CDR1 and CDR2 (germline): SQVTM, ANQGSEA. V dropped 4 bases and J dropped 0 bases, with 11 bases sitting between them. The CDR3 contains 14 residues. CDR3 sequence reads: CSVGISASTDTQYF. The CDR3 DNA reads as TGCAGCGTTGGGATCTCGGCGAGCACAGATACGCAGTATTTT.

Only a few counts were recorded for this clonotype. The V and J genes are TRBV2 and TRBJ1-1; unclear D gene. In germline, CDR1 is SNHLY, CDR2 FYNNEI. The CDR3 spans 13 residues. The V gene lost 8 bases and the J gene lost 0 bases, with 10 bases spanning the gap. This CDR3 reads CASCLGMNTEAFF. The CDR3 coding sequence is TGTGCCAGCTGCCTTGGAATGAACACTGAAGCTTTCTTT.

This clonotype was observed a few times. The rearrangement links TRBV18 to TRBJ1-1; 11 nucleotides agree with TRBD1. Germline V gives CDR1 KGHSH, CDR2 LQKENI. Germline trimming cut 6 bases from V and 4 bases from J; bases unmatched to any gene: 13. CDR3 length: 17 residues. The CDR3 DNA follows: TGTGCCAGCTCGCGGACAGGGGGCCTAGGTGGGCTCACTGAAGCTTTCTTT. This translates into CASSRTGGLGGLTEAFF.